This T cell receptor (beta chain) was retrieved from a study of response to subunit inactivated influenza vaccine. General study results and limits: The authors put forward the suggestion that each seasonal influenza vaccination may bring in only a limited number of new T cells.

In its sample, this clonotype was seen a few times. Its antigen is undetermined. A single record per CDR3 protein comes from TCRdb applying MiXCR to the RT-PCR reads. Among hundreds of thousands of distinct CDR3 sequences, less than 10% were seen once, and the ten largest hold approximately 13%. The origin of this receptor is a man in his fifties or sixties who received an inactivated influenza vaccine. The input for sequencing was PBMCs from blood, taken around 25 months after vaccination.

The CDR3 DNA follows: TGTGCCAGCAGGCCCCTCACCTTAAAGATTTATGGCTACACCTTC. Amino acids: CASRPLTLKIYGYTF. V is TRBV6-1 and J is TRBJ1-2; no clear D gene. Germline-derived CDR1 and CDR2 are MNHNS and SASEGT. Trimming took 6 bases from V and 5 from J, leaving 19 bases between them. CDR3 size: 15 residues.